The 31 T cell receptor beta chains below come from one sample, sequenced in a study of control samples from healthy donors and cancer patients. Measured with immunoSEQ multiplex PCR; TCRdb has only the in-frame clones, and not every one. The sample gives roughly 170,000 clones, around 95% of which show up once; roughly 4.3% is in the top ten. Material for sequencing was blood. These receptors were taken from a woman aged 55-70 years in good health.

The genes are TRBV24-1 and TRBJ1-5; maybe TRBD1 (6 bases). The CDR3 is 17 amino acids. CDR1 is KGHDR and CDR2 is SFDVKD in the germline V gene. The ends were cut back, 3 bases at V and 6 bases at J, with 20 bases in the middle. The DNA for the CDR3 is TGTGCCACCAGTGATACCCCAGGGGAAAGGGGGTCTCAGCCCCAGCATTTT. As protein: CATSDTPGERGSQPQHF.

The V call is TRBV6-5, the J call TRBJ1-4; D ambiguous. V dropped 6 bases and J dropped 2 bases, with 10 bases sitting between them. The CDR3 has 14 amino acids. Germline loops: CDR1 MNHEY, CDR2 SVGAGI. CDR3 in amino acids: CASSPTLTNEKLFF. As DNA, the CDR3 is TGTGCCAGCAGCCCCACCCTTACTAATGAAAAACTGTTTTTT.

The chain has TRBV5-1 and TRBJ1-1; 7 bases align to TRBD1. Germline V gene sequence: CDR1 SGHRS, CDR2 YFSETQ. The J segment lost 1 base and the V segment lost 3 bases, leaving 6 bases of the junction unmatched. This CDR3 spans 15 amino acids. CDR3 coding DNA: TGCGCCAGCAGCTCCCGGGACAGAAGGAACACTGAAGCTTTCTTT. It specifies CASSSRDRRNTEAFF.

This rearrangement joins TRBV5-1 to TRBJ2-7; a weak D match, TRBD1 (6 bases). The V end lost 0 bases, the J end lost 5 bases, and 12 bases lay between the germline ends. Germline lookup yields CDR1 SGHRS and CDR2 YFSETQ. The CDR3 is 14 residues long. The CDR3 region is CASSLEGEGDEQYF. The CDR3 DNA is TGCGCCAGCAGCTTGGAGGGGGAAGGGGACGAGCAGTACTTC.

The V call is TRBV5-6, the J call TRBJ2-4; tentatively, D is TRBD1 or TRBD2 (6 bases each). Looked up from germline, CDR1 is SGHDT and CDR2 is YYEEEE. The CDR3 has 14 amino acids. Trimming cost V 5 bases and J 4 bases, with 13 bases left between them. The CDR3 DNA sequence: TGTGCCAGCAGTCCGCCGGGGGCAAAAAACATTCAGTACTTC. It translates to CASSPPGAKNIQYF. The full variable domain, rest sourced from reference TRBV5-6 and TRBJ2-4, is DAGVTQSPTHLIKTRGQQVTLRCSPKSGHDTVSWYQQALGQGPQFIFQYYEEEERQRGNFPDRFSGHQFPNYSSELNVNALLLGDSALYLCASSPPGAKNIQYFGAGTRLSVL.

The rearrangement joins TRBV7-9 to TRBJ2-2; D possibly matches TRBD1 or TRBD2 (6 bases each). Germline V gene sequence: CDR1 SEHNR, CDR2 FQNEAQ (reference sequence). This CDR3 contains 15 residues. V was clipped by 2 bases and J by 3 bases, with 10 bases between them. The CDR3 coding sequence is TGTGCCAGCAGCTTAAACGGGGGCGACACCGGGGAGCTGTTTTTT. Its translation is CASSLNGGDTGELFF.

The chain uses TRBV19 and TRBJ1-1; D is unresolved. CDR3 length equals 13 residues. Germline V gene data show CDR1 as LNHDA and CDR2 as SQIVND (reference sequence). With 4 bases removed from V and 5 bases from J, the gap between germline ends came to 11 bases. The CDR3 DNA sequence: TGTGCCAGTAGTACTCCAAGACCAACTGAAGCTTTCTTT. It yields the protein CASSTPRPTEAFF.

The table lists this clone with a count of one. This chain uses TRBV19 with TRBJ1-6; D call uncertain. Per the germline V gene, CDR1 is LNHDA and CDR2 is SQIVND (reference sequence). The CDR3 spans 11 residues. Trimming shortened V by 3 bases and J by 12 bases, and 6 bases separated the two germline ends. The CDR3 loop reads CASSIGGPLHF. The CDR3 nucleotides are TGTGCCAGTAGTATCGGCGGACCCCTCCACTTT.

This clone has only a few counts. The chain employs TRBV7-9 and TRBJ1-4; D is perhaps TRBD1 (6 bases). CDR1 and CDR2 (germline): SEHNR, FQNEAQ (reference sequence). This CDR3 comprises 14 residues. The V gene lost 3 bases and the J gene lost 6 bases, with 11 bases spanning the gap. The CDR3 reads CASSFGTNYEKLFF. CDR3 DNA sequence: TGTGCCAGCAGCTTCGGGACAAATTATGAAAAACTGTTTTTT.

In its sample, this clone was seen once. The chain employs TRBV6-5 and TRBJ1-3; 10 bases are shared with TRBD1. The trim removed 6 bases at V and 3 bases at J, leaving 5 bases unmatched. This CDR3 is built from 15 residues. CDR1 and CDR2 from the germline V gene are MNHEY and SVGAGI. CDR3 bases: TGTGCCAGCAGATCCGACAGGGGGCTTGGAAACACCATATATTTT. Amino acids: CASRSDRGLGNTIYF.

The chain employs TRBV19 and TRBJ1-4; 7 nucleotides agree with TRBD1. CDR3 length equals 14 residues. J lost 2 bases, V lost 5 bases, and 2 bases had no gene match. From germline, CDR1 is LNHDA and CDR2 SQIVND (reference sequence). The CDR3 protein is CASSSQGTNEKLFF. CDR3 DNA sequence: TGTGCCAGTAGTTCACAGGGGACTAATGAAAAACTGTTTTTT. The complete variable domain, with remaining parts taken from reference TRBV19 and TRBJ1-4, reads DGGITQSPKYLFRKEGQNVTLSCEQNLNHDAMYWYRQDPGQGLRLIYYSQIVNDFQKGDIAEGYSVSREKKESFPLTVTSAQKNPTAFYLCASSSQGTNEKLFFGSGTQLSVL.

The rearrangement uses TRBV20-1 and TRBJ2-5; no clear D gene. Germline values: CDR1 DFQATT, CDR2 SNEGSKA (reference sequence). The CDR3 has 10 residues. V was clipped by 3 bases and J by 5 bases, with 4 bases between them. The CDR3 loop reads CSASGETQYF. The CDR3 DNA follows: TGCAGTGCTAGTGGGGAGACCCAGTACTTC.

This chain links TRBV6-5 with TRBJ1-2; 9 nucleotides line up with TRBD1. Germline loops: CDR1 MNHEY, CDR2 SVGAGI. This CDR3 has 13 residues. V gave up 4 bases and J gave up 8 bases; unmatched junction bases: 5. The CDR3 is CASSSPTGGGYTF. The CDR3 coding sequence is TGTGCCAGCAGTTCTCCGACAGGGGGAGGCTACACCTTC.

This chain links TRBV6-1 with TRBJ1-4; D is unresolved. This CDR3 spans 15 amino acids. V lost 1 base, J lost 10 bases, and 16 bases lay in between. Germline values: CDR1 MNHNS, CDR2 SASEGT. The CDR3 reads CASSEVHGSKGKLFF. The CDR3, as DNA: TGTGCCAGCAGTGAAGTCCATGGGAGTAAGGGAAAACTGTTTTTT.

This chain connects TRBV5-4 to TRBJ2-1; 10 positions match TRBD1. With V trimmed by 4 bases and J by 10 bases, 11 bases remained unmatched. The CDR3 extends over 15 amino acids. The germline V gene has CDR1 SGHNT and CDR2 YYREEE (reference sequence). The DNA for the CDR3 is TGTGCCAGCAGCACCCAAAAGACAGGGGGCTGGGAGCAGTTCTTC. Translating gives CASSTQKTGGWEQFF.

The chain employs TRBV5-4 and TRBJ1-1; perhaps TRBD1 as D (5 bases). The V gene lost 4 bases and the J gene lost 1 base, with 11 bases spanning the gap. This CDR3 contains 14 residues. Germline CDR1 SGHNT, CDR2 YYREEE (reference sequence). In nucleotides, the CDR3 is TGTGCCAGCAGCCCCGCGGGGCAGAACACTGAAGCTTTCTTT. This gives the protein CASSPAGQNTEAFF.

The chain is built from TRBV5-3 and TRBJ1-1; the D gene is possibly TRBD1 (6 bases). TRBV5-3 falls under the ORF class, with uncertain function. V lost 0 bases, J lost 2 bases, and 11 bases lay in between. The CDR3 covers 15 residues. The CDR3 DNA is TGTGCCAGAAGCTTGGAGCAGGGGTCTAACACTGAAGCTTTCTTT. It specifies CARSLEQGSNTEAFF.

The chain recombines TRBV7-9 with TRBJ1-4; D not certain. Trimming took off 5 bases at V and 8 bases at J, with 15 bases between the two ends. This CDR3 has 14 residues. Germline V CDR1 and CDR2: SEHNR, FQNEAQ (reference sequence). The CDR3 nucleotides read TGTGCCAGCAGCAGCCCGACACCGCGGGAAAAACTGTTTTTT. Translation gives CASSSPTPREKLFF.

The chain carries TRBV5-1 and TRBJ1-2, with 8 positions matching TRBD1. Germline CDR1 and CDR2: SGHRS and YFSETQ. The CDR3 is made up of 14 amino acids. Unmatched junction bases numbered 10, after V lost 3 bases and J lost 9 bases. The CDR3 region has the DNA TGCGCCAGCAGCTCCCGGCAGGGGGCAGGTAGCTACACCTTC. Its protein is CASSSRQGAGSYTF.

The V call is TRBV2, the J call TRBJ1-1, with D unclear. This CDR3 has 14 residues. CDR1 is SNHLY and CDR2 is FYNNEI in the germline V gene. Trimming left V 7 bases short and J 1 base short, with 13 bases between. The CDR3 loop reads CASTLDRANTEAFF. CDR3 bases: TGTGCCAGCACACTGGACCGAGCGAACACTGAAGCTTTCTTT.

This clone was seen more than once but under ten times. The V and J genes are TRBV5-6 and TRBJ1-1; TRBD1 is a possible D gene (6 bases). CDR1 is SGHDT and CDR2 is YYEEEE in the germline V gene. V gave up 0 bases and J gave up 1 base, with 13 bases separating them. There are 16 residues in the CDR3. Written as DNA, the CDR3 is TGTGCCAGCAGCTTGGGGGCAGGGGCCACGAACACTGAAGCTTTCTTT. This translates into CASSLGAGATNTEAFF.

The chain links TRBV30 to TRBJ1-1, with D uncertain. The CDR3 is 14 amino acids. Trimming left V 2 bases short and J 0 bases short, with 10 bases between. Germline CDR1 and CDR2: GTSNPN and SVGIG (reference sequence). The CDR3 protein is CAWSSLTMNTEAFF. Written as DNA, the CDR3 is TGTGCCTGGAGTTCCCTTACTATGAACACTGAAGCTTTCTTT.

The chain combines TRBV7-8 with TRBJ1-5, with D unresolved. The V gene's germline CDR1 is SGHVS and CDR2 FQNEAQ. The CDR3 consists of 15 residues. Between the trimmed V and J ends, which lost 5 bases and 3 bases, there was a span of 14 bases. The CDR3 is CASSREPLYNQPQHF. CDR3 DNA: TGTGCCAGCAGCCGAGAGCCCCTCTACAATCAGCCCCAGCATTTT.

V is TRBV2 and J is TRBJ1-5, with a tentative D call TRBD1 (5 bases). Germline lookup yields CDR1 SNHLY and CDR2 FYNNEI. This CDR3 is built from 13 residues. Trimming took 9 bases from V and 3 from J, leaving 12 bases between them. CDR3 region: CASGRDLNQPQHF. The CDR3 nucleotides read TGTGCCAGTGGACGGGACCTCAATCAGCCCCAGCATTTT. Full variable domain (rest looked up from reference TRBV2 and TRBJ1-5): EPEVTQTPSHQVTQMGQEVILRCVPISNHLYFYWYRQILGQKVEFLVSFYNNEISEKSEIFDDQFSVERPDGSNFTLKIRSTKLEDSAMYFCASGRDLNQPQHFGDGTRLSIL.

This clone has at least ten counts. The chain employs TRBV11-2 and TRBJ1-5; the D is unclear. The V and J ends lost 5 bases and 7 bases respectively, with 18 bases between them. Looked up from germline, CDR1 is SGHAT and CDR2 is FQNNGV. This CDR3 spans 15 amino acids. CDR3 sequence: CASSKKVGGNQPQHF. DNA for the CDR3: TGTGCCAGCAGCAAGAAGGTAGGAGGGAACCAGCCCCAGCATTTT.

The rearrangement uses TRBV7-7 and TRBJ2-2; TRBD2 matches 10 bases. With 3 bases clipped from V and 4 bases from J, the junction kept 5 bases outside the gene matches. Germline CDR1 SSHAT, CDR2 FNYEAQ (reference sequence). The CDR3 consists of 16 residues. The CDR3 bases are TGTGCCAGCAGCTTTCTAGCGGGGGACCTCACCGGGGAGCTGTTTTTT. Residues: CASSFLAGDLTGELFF.

Concerning this clone: Compared with germline, one end of the junction differs, possibly owing to a read error. V is TRBV20-1 and J is TRBJ1-1; a weak D match, TRBD1 (5 bases). Germline V lookup: CDR1 DFQATT, CDR2 SNEGSKA (reference sequence). The CDR3 spans 10 residues. CDR3 DNA sequence: TGCAGTGCTAGAAACCGGGACCAAGTTTTT. As protein: CSARNRDQVF.

CDR3: CASSDRLNSYEQYF. The CDR3, as DNA: TGTGCCAGCAGTGACAGGCTAAACTCCTACGAGCAGTACTTC. The J gene is TRBJ2-7, the V gene TRBV25-1; D gene unclear. Between the trimmed V and J ends, which lost 3 bases and 0 bases, there was a span of 9 bases. Germline CDR1 and CDR2: MGHDK and SYGVNS. The CDR3 has 14 residues.

The chain is built from TRBV6-1 and TRBJ1-2; D is unclear. CDR1 is MNHNS, CDR2 SASEGT, per germline. Trimming took off 4 bases at V and 2 bases at J, with 17 bases between the two ends. This CDR3 is built from 16 residues. The CDR3: CASSAWASTRNYGYTF. Here the CDR3 DNA reads TGTGCCAGCAGTGCCTGGGCGAGCACTCGAAACTATGGCTACACCTTC.

The V call is TRBV12-3 or TRBV12-4, the J call TRBJ2-2; D is uncertain. Trimming shortened V by 6 bases and J by 3 bases, and 8 bases separated the two germline ends. This CDR3 has 13 residues. Here the CDR3 DNA reads TGTGCCAGCAGCCTCCAGCACACCGGGGAGCTGTTTTTT. This translates into CASSLQHTGELFF.

This clone was picked up one time. The chain carries TRBV7-9 and TRBJ1-3; D gene ambiguous. The V end lost 4 bases, the J end lost 4 bases, and 8 bases lay between the germline ends. This CDR3 region has 13 residues. CDR1 and CDR2 from the germline V gene are SEHNR and FQNEAQ (reference sequence). The CDR3 here is CASSSRGGNTIYF. CDR3 bases: TGTGCCAGCAGCTCCCGCGGGGGAAACACCATATATTTT.